Listed here are 2 T cell receptor beta chains from one sample, sequenced in a study of blood T cell repertoires in COVID-19. Libraries were prepared by immunoSEQ multiplex PCR; TCRdb keeps only in-frame clonotypes and omits some of them. The top ten clones hold around 15% of a sample with 70,000 to 85,000 clones, around 80% of them seen once. The sequenced sample was peripheral blood. Every receptor here comes from a woman older than 75 with acute or convalescent COVID-19.

This clone has more than one count but fewer than ten. The genes are TRBV5-4 and TRBJ1-4, with a possible D match to TRBD1 (6 bases). The CDR3 contains 13 residues. V was cut by 10 bases and J by 4 bases, with 14 bases left in between. CDR1 and CDR2 from the germline V gene are SGHNT and YYREEE (reference sequence). The CDR3 here is CAARDTYNEKLFF. CDR3 nucleotides: TGTGCCGCTCGGGACACCTATAATGAAAAACTGTTTTTT.

J is TRBJ1-4 and V is TRBV14, with D possibly being TRBD1 (5 bases). Trimming left V 4 bases short and J 7 bases short, with 13 bases between. CDR3 length: 14 amino acids. CDR1 and CDR2 (germline): SGHDN, FVKESK. Here the CDR3 DNA reads TGTGCCAGCAGCCCCAGGGTTTTCGGTGAAAAACTGTTTTTT. This sequence encodes CASSPRVFGEKLFF. Using reference TRBV14 and TRBJ1-4 for the parts outside the CDR3, the full variable domain is EAGVTQFPSHSVIEKGQTVTLRCDPISGHDNLYWYRRVMGKEIKFLLHFVKESKQDESGMPNNRFLAERTGGTYSTLKVQPAELEDSGVYFCASSPRVFGEKLFFGSGTQLSVL.